The 2 T cell receptor beta chains below were found in one sample sequenced in a study of persistence of HIV-infected CD4 T cells. These receptors have no known antigen. Overlapping HIV-1 Gag 15-mer peptides at 0.95 to 1 ug per peptide per mL were used. Sorted nonresponding memory CD4+ T cells were CD40L-negative, CD69-negative, CD45RO-high. The immunoSEQ assay was version 4, run in survey mode. The method was immunoSEQ multiplex PCR; TCRdb's version includes in-frame clones alone and lacks a portion of them. The sample has 30,000 to 40,000 clones, roughly 82% seen once. The source material was CD4+ T cells sorted from PBMCs after roughly 18-hour stimulation, sampled from a patient who received antiretroviral therapy. These receptors were obtained from an adult woman with HIV who was CMV-seropositive.

The V call is TRBV28, the J call TRBJ2-1; 8 bases match TRBD2. After removal of 2 bases from V and 8 bases from J, the junction contained 8 bases not matched to a gene. The CDR3 sequence is 15 residues long. From germline, CDR1 is MDHEN and CDR2 SYDVKM. The CDR3, as DNA: TGTGCCAGCAGTTTACTGGGGGCGGGGGGCGATGAGCAGTTCTTC. Its protein product is CASSLLGAGGDEQFF.

The chain recombines TRBV6-5 with TRBJ1-2, with 7 positions matching TRBD1. Germline V gene lookup returns CDR1 MNHEY and CDR2 SVGAGI. The V gene end was trimmed by 8 bases and the J gene end by 4 bases; junction bases not matched to a gene: 7. The CDR3 length is 13 residues. In DNA, the CDR3 is TGTGCCAGCGGTCGACAGGGACCCTATGGCTACACCTTC. Protein product: CASGRQGPYGYTF.